These T cell receptor beta chains were read from a single sample in a study of shared clonotypes between healthy human individuals. Profiling relied on immunoSEQ multiplex PCR, and the TCRdb table lists in-frame clones only, not all of them. The data hold approximately 2.5 million clones, with 93% observed a single time. The sequenced material came from naive CD4+ T cells from PBMCs. Receptors were obtained from a man aged 18 to 29 in good health. Some clones in this sample may be carry-over from other donors' samples. Each CDR3 is given with its conserved first and last residue.

TRBJ2-7 | TRBV7-3 | CASSSTSAPVEQYF
TRBJ2-5 | TRBV7-3 | CASSSRGGATRETQYF
TRBJ1-5 | TRBV7-2 | CASSLRGNQPQHF
TRBJ1-2 | TRBV28 | CASSPGSNYGYTF
TRBJ2-1 | TRBV11-3 | CASSLGGGEQFF
TRBJ2-1 | TRBV19 | CASSPPTNYNEQFF
TRBJ2-7 | TRBV4-1 | CASSRLPNYEQYF
TRBJ2-2 | TRBV2 | CASSDRGNTGELFF
TRBJ1-1 | TRBV28 | CASSPPRGGQAEAFF
TRBJ2-7 | TRBV9 | CASSAEPSGRTYEQYF
TRBJ2-3 | TRBV9 | CASSVAAETDTQYF
TRBJ1-2 | TRBV5-6 | CASSFGQGNYGYTF
TRBJ1-1 | TRBV4-2 | CASRQGLDGTEAFF
TRBJ2-3 | TRBV28 | CASTKAGADTQYF
TRBJ2-5 | TRBV7-2 | CASSARDLQQETQYF
TRBJ2-2 | TRBV30 | CASPGWGVDTGELFF
TRBJ1-2 | TRBV7-2 | CASSQSSGATNYGYTF
TRBJ2-2 | TRBV7-2 | CASSVRDGGELFF
TRBJ2-2 | TRBV2 | CASRSTGSTGELFF
TRBJ2-1 | TRBV4-2 | CASSQDPRVNEQFF
TRBJ2-3 | TRBV29-1 | CSVDRGKGDTQYF
TRBJ2-7 | TRBV5-4 | CASSIGGLAGTYEQYF
TRBJ2-3 | TRBV7-9 | CASSEGASGRSTQYF
TRBJ2-7 | TRBV28 | CASSSRRTGTYEQYF
TRBJ2-2 | TRBV20-1 | CSARVAGELFF
TRBJ2-1 | TRBV6-5 | CASSYVGEQFF